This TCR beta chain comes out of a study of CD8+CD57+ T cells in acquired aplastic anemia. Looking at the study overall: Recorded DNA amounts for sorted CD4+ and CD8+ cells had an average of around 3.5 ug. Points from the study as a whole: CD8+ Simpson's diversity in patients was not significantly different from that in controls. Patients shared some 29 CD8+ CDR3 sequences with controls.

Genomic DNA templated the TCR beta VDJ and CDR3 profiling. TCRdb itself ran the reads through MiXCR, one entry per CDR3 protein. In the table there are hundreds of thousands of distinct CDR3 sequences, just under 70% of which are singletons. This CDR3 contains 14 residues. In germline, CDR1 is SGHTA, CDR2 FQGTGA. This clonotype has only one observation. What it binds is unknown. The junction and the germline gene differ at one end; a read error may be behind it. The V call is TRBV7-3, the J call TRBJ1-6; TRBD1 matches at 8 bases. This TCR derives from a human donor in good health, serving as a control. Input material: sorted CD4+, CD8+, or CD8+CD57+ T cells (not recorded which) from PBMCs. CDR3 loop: CASSLGTGNAPLHF. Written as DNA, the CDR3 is TGTGCCAGCAGTCTCGGGACAGGCAACGCACCCCTGCACTTT.